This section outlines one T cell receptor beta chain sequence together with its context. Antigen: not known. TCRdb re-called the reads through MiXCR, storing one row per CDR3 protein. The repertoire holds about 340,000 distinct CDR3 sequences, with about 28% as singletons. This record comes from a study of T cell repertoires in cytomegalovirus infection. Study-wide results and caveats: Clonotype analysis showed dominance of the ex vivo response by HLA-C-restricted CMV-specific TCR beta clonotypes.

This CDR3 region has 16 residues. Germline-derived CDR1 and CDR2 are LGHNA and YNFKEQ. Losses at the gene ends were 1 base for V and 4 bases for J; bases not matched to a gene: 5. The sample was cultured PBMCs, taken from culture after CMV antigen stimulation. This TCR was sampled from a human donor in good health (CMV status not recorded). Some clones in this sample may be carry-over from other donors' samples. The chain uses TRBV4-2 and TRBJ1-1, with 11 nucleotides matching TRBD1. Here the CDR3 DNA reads TGTGCCAGCAGCCAAGTTTTAGGGACAGGGGGCACTGAAGCTTTCTTT. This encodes CASSQVLGTGGTEAFF.